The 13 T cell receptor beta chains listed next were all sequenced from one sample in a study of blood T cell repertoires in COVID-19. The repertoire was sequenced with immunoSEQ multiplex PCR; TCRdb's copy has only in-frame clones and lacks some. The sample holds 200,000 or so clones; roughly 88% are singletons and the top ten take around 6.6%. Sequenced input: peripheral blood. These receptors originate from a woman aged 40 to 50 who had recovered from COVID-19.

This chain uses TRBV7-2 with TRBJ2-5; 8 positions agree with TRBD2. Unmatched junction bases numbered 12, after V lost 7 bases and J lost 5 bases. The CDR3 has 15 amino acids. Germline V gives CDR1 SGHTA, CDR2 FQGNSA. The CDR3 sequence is CASIMPGLGTETQYF. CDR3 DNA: TGTGCCAGCATCATGCCGGGACTAGGGACGGAGACCCAGTACTTC. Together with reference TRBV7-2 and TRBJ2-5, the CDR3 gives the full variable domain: GAGVSQSPSNKVTEKGKDVELRCDPISGHTALYWYRQSLGQGLEFLIYFQGNSAPDKSGLPSDRFSAERTGGSVSTLTIQRTQQEDSAVYLCASIMPGLGTETQYFGPGTRLLVL.

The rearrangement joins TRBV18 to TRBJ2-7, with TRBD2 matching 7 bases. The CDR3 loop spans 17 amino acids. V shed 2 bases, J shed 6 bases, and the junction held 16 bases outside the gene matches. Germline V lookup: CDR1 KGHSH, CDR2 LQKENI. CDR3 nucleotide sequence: TGTGCCAGCTCACCATCCCCGGTGAGGACTAGTATGGGCGAGCAGTACTTC. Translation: CASSPSPVRTSMGEQYF. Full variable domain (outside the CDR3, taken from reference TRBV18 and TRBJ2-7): NAGVMQNPRHLVRRRGQEARLRCSPMKGHSHVYWYRQLPEEGLKFMVYLQKENIIDESGMPKERFSAEFPKEGPSILRIQQVVRGDSAAYFCASSPSPVRTSMGEQYFGPGTRLTVT.

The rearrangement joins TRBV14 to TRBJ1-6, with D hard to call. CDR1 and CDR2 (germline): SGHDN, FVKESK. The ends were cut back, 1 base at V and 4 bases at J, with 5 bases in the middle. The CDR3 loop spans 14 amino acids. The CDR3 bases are TGTGCCAGCAGCCAAGGCCAGTATAATTCACCCCTCCACTTT. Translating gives CASSQGQYNSPLHF.

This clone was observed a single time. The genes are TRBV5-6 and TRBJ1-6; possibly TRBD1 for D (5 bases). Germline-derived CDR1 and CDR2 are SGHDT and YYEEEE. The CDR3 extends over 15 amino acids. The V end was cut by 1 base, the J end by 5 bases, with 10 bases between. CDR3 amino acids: CASSLRAGNNSPLHF. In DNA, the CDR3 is TGTGCCAGCAGCTTGAGGGCAGGGAATAATTCACCCCTCCACTTT.

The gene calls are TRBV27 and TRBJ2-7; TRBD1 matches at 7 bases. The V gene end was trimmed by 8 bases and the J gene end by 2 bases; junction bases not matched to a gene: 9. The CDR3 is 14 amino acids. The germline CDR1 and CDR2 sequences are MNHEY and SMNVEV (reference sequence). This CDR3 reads CASGKGGSTYEQYF. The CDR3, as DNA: TGTGCCAGCGGAAAAGGGGGCTCTACCTACGAGCAGTACTTC.

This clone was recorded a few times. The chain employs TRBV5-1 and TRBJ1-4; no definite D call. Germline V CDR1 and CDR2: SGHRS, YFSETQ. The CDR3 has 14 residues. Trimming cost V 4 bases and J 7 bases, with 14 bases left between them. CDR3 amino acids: CASSPAAEGEKLFF. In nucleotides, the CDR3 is TGCGCCAGCAGCCCAGCCGCGGAAGGTGAAAAACTGTTTTTT.

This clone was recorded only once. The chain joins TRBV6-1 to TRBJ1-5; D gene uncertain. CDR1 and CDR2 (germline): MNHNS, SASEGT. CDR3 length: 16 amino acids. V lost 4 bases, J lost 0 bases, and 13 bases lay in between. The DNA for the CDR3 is TGTGCCAGCAGTGGTGTAGGGAGCCTTAGCAATCAGCCCCAGCATTTT. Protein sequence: CASSGVGSLSNQPQHF.

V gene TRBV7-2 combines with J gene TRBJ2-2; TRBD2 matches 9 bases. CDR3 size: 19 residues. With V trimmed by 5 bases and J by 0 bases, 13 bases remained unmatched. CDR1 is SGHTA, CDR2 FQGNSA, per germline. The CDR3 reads CASSPRGGTSGPNTGELFF. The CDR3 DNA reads TGTGCCAGCAGCCCTAGGGGAGGTACTAGCGGGCCGAACACCGGGGAGCTGTTTTTT.

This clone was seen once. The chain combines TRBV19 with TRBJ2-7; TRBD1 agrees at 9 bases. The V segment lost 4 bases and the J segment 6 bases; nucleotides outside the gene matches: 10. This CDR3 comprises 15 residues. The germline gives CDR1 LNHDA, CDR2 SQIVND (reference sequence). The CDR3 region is CASSTTGTGLTEQYF. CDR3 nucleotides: TGTGCCAGTAGTACCACCGGGACAGGGTTAACCGAGCAGTACTTC.

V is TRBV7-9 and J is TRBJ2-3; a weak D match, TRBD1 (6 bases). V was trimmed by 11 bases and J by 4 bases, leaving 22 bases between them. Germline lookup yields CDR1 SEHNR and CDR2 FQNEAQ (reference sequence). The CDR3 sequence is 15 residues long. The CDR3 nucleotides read TGTGCCGCAAGACAGGACTGGGGCCCCGCAGATACGCAGTATTTT. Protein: CAARQDWGPADTQYF.

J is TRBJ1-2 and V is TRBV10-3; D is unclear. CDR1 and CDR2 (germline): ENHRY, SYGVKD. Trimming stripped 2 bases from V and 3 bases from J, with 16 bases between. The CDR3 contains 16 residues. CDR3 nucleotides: TGTGCCATCAGTGAGGCCTCCGGGTTAGACCACTATGGCTACACCTTC. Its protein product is CAISEASGLDHYGYTF.

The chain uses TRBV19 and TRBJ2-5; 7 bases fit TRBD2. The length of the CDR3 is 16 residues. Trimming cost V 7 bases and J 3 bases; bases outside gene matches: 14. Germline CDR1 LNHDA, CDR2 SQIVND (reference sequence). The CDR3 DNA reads TGTGCCAGTAATAGGGGACTAACGGCCAAAAAAGAGACCCAGTACTTC. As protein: CASNRGLTAKKETQYF.

CDR3 region: CASTHSGSTQETQYF. The CDR3 nucleotides read TGCGCCAGCACCCATAGCGGGAGCACACAAGAGACCCAGTACTTC. The V and J genes are TRBV5-1 and TRBJ2-5; 9 bases fit TRBD2. The germline V gene encodes CDR1 SGHRS and CDR2 YFSETQ. The V segment lost 6 bases and the J segment 2 bases; nucleotides outside the gene matches: 8. The length of the CDR3 is 15 residues.